This is a list of T cell receptor beta chains from one sample in a study of blood T cells in healthy people across ages. TCRdb fed the 5' RACE reads into MiXCR, producing one record per CDR3 protein. The table records around 280,000 distinct CDR3 sequences, around 27% of them present only once. Material: blood. The origin of the receptors is a woman aged 70-85 years in good health. Each CDR3 is given with its conserved first and last residue. The order of the fields is V gene, J gene, CDR3 protein.

>TRBV9|TRBJ1-2
CASRRESTYGYTF
>TRBV2|TRBJ1-2
CASSASPPYGYTF
>TRBV7-2|TRBJ2-7
CASSSDITSYDEQYF
>TRBV4-2|TRBJ1-4
CASSQGRQGAGEKLFF
>TRBV3-1|TRBJ2-1
CASSPGQGRSNEQFF
>TRBV5-1|TRBJ1-4
CASSPGTGGAGLGKLFF
>TRBV12-3/TRBV12-4|TRBJ2-7
CASSLTHYEQYF
>TRBV6-5|.
CASSYDRERSEQYF
>TRBV9|.
CASSVGLAGGPVETQYF
>TRBV28|TRBJ2-7
CASSYPDRGRSYEQYF
>TRBV4-2|TRBJ2-7
CASSHPSGQGPHEQYF
>TRBV7-8|TRBJ1-1
CASSQHKGTFF
>TRBV4-2|TRBJ2-2
CASSQVQRGELFF
>TRBV29-1|TRBJ1-1
CSVGAFEAFF
>TRBV20-1|TRBJ1-1
CSASRGTVNTEAFF
>TRBV6-5|TRBJ1-6
CASHPPGGGFSPLHF
>TRBV3-1|TRBJ2-7
CASSRGGKYEQYF
>TRBV20-1|TRBJ2-3
CSAINRDITDTQYF
>TRBV28|TRBJ2-7
CASSLTGMQYF
>TRBV7-9|TRBJ1-1
CASSSQTGVGTEAFF
>TRBV6-1|TRBJ1-4
CASHGQGEELFF
>TRBV7-2|TRBJ2-7
CASSLAASGASSYEQYF
>TRBV7-8|TRBJ2-1
CASSLNRGSYNEQFF
>TRBV18|TRBJ2-3
CASSPPVLTERVRTDTQYF
>TRBV10-3|TRBJ2-5
CAISGSGRDVTQYF
>TRBV6-6|.
CASSYRGGWETQYF
>TRBV20-1|TRBJ2-1
CSALLGLNNEQFF
>TRBV12-3/TRBV12-4|TRBJ1-4
CASSRLTRGEKLFF
>TRBV12-3/TRBV12-4|TRBJ2-1
CASSRGLAGGYNEQFF
>TRBV5-1|TRBJ2-5
CASSPGLAGARSETQYF
>TRBV5-5|TRBJ2-1
CASSLTTGGNSYNEQFF
>TRBV9|TRBJ2-3
CASSVKGVTDTQYF
>TRBV20-1|TRBJ2-3
CSAKGLAATDTQYF
>TRBV4-3|.
CASSQDLPGVYEQYF
>TRBV6-5|TRBJ1-1
CAGSQQLMNTEAFF
>TRBV7-2|TRBJ2-1
CASSFQGSYNEQFF
>TRBV7-2|TRBJ2-3
CASSFDQRRPGDTQYF
>TRBV4-2|TRBJ1-2
CASSQGPPDRGDGYTF
>TRBV6-1|TRBJ1-2
CASSGGWEKANYGYTF
>TRBV5-1|.
CASSLGSGSPYEQYF
>TRBV25-1|TRBJ2-7
CASLSPIPPYEQYF
>TRBV20-1|TRBJ1-5
CSARVRGQPRDQPQHF